Below are 10 T cell receptor beta chains sequenced from a single sample in a study of blood T cell repertoires in COVID-19. This table comes from immunoSEQ multiplex PCR, and its TCRdb copy is limited to in-frame clones, with some not included. Of 200,000 to 300,000 clones in the sample, around four fifths were seen once. Sequencing was carried out using peripheral blood. Source of these receptors: a man in his forties with acute or convalescent COVID-19.

The chain uses TRBV27 and TRBJ1-5, with D maybe TRBD1 (5 bases). Germline-derived CDR1 and CDR2 are MNHEY and SMNVEV (reference sequence). V lost 5 bases, J lost 6 bases, and 20 bases lay in between. This CDR3 region has 16 residues. CDR3 bases: TGTGCCAGCAGTCCTCAGGGTCTCCTGGATGGTCAGCCCCAGCATTTT. It yields the protein CASSPQGLLDGQPQHF.

This chain links TRBV6-6 with TRBJ2-5; D is unresolved. CDR3 length equals 14 residues. The germline V gene encodes CDR1 MNHNY and CDR2 SVGAGI (reference sequence). V dropped 0 bases and J dropped 1 base, with 6 bases sitting between them. The CDR3 region has the DNA TGTGCCAGCAGTTACTCTCAATTCCAAGAGACCCAGTACTTC. Translating gives CASSYSQFQETQYF.

A few counts support this clone. The CDR3 protein is CASSYRDRAKQPQHF. CDR3 DNA sequence: TGTGCCAGCAGCTATAGAGACAGGGCCAAGCAGCCCCAGCATTTT. The chain combines TRBV28 with TRBJ1-5; 7 bases map to TRBD1. The CDR3 length is 15 residues. Losses at the gene ends were 6 bases for V and 7 bases for J; bases not matched to a gene: 12. CDR1 and CDR2 (germline): MDHEN, SYDVKM.

The chain carries TRBV6-2 or TRBV6-3 and TRBJ2-7, with D perhaps TRBD2 (7 bases). Germline V gives CDR1 MNHEY, CDR2 SVGEGT. Trimming pared 6 bases from V and 2 bases from J, leaving 26 bases between. This CDR3 has 18 residues. For the CDR3, the DNA is TGTGCCAGCAGCCTTAGGGGGGGTTTAAACCCGGCGGCCTACGAGCAGTACTTC. It is translated as CASSLRGGLNPAAYEQYF.

This chain joins TRBV19 and TRBJ1-6, with TRBD1 matching 10 bases. From germline, CDR1 is LNHDA and CDR2 SQIVND (reference sequence). The trim removed 5 bases at V and 0 bases at J, leaving 4 bases unmatched. This CDR3 is 17 amino acids long. Written as DNA, the CDR3 is TGTGCCAGTAGTCCCCGGGACAGGGGCTCCTATAATTCACCCCTCCACTTT. As protein: CASSPRDRGSYNSPLHF.

V is TRBV6-5 and J is TRBJ1-5, with TRBD1 matching over 7 bases. Germline CDR1 is MNHEY and CDR2 is SVGAGI. The J segment lost 5 bases and the V segment lost 6 bases, leaving 7 bases of the junction unmatched. The CDR3 covers 14 residues. This chain's CDR3 is CASSYLQGYQPQHF. CDR3 sequence (DNA): TGTGCCAGCAGCTACCTACAGGGGTATCAGCCCCAGCATTTT.

V usage is TRBV5-1 and J usage is TRBJ2-3; D perhaps matches TRBD2 (5 bases). Germline lookup yields CDR1 SGHRS and CDR2 YFSETQ. The germline V and J ends were trimmed by 4 bases and 2 bases, with 20 bases remaining between them. This CDR3 comprises 17 residues. The CDR3 is CASSLGWGAAFTDTQYF. Written as DNA, the CDR3 is TGCGCCAGCAGCCTCGGTTGGGGAGCGGCGTTCACAGATACGCAGTATTTT.

V gene TRBV7-2 combines with J gene TRBJ2-1; maybe TRBD1 (6 bases). CDR1 and CDR2 from the germline V gene are SGHTA and FQGNSA. The CDR3 runs 12 residues. The V end lost 8 bases, the J end lost 4 bases, and 9 bases lay between the germline ends. The CDR3 DNA sequence: TGTGCCAGCTCCAGGGGATACAATGAGCAGTTCTTC. This gives the protein CASSRGYNEQFF.

The chain links TRBV5-1 to TRBJ1-6; 7 bases match TRBD1. The trim removed 4 bases at V and 6 bases at J, leaving 7 bases unmatched. This CDR3 region has 15 residues. Germline CDR1 SGHRS, CDR2 YFSETQ. This CDR3 reads CASSGRTGGNSPLHF. The DNA of the CDR3 is TGCGCCAGCAGCGGACGGACAGGAGGTAATTCACCCCTCCACTTT.

The rearrangement joins TRBV7-2 to TRBJ2-7; 8 positions match TRBD2. With 0 bases clipped from V and 1 base from J, the junction kept 2 bases outside the gene matches. Germline V gene data show CDR1 as SGHTA and CDR2 as FQGNSA. This CDR3 is built from 15 residues. This chain's CDR3 is CASSLAAGGSYEQYF. For the CDR3, the DNA is TGTGCCAGCAGCTTAGCGGCGGGAGGTTCCTACGAGCAGTACTTC.